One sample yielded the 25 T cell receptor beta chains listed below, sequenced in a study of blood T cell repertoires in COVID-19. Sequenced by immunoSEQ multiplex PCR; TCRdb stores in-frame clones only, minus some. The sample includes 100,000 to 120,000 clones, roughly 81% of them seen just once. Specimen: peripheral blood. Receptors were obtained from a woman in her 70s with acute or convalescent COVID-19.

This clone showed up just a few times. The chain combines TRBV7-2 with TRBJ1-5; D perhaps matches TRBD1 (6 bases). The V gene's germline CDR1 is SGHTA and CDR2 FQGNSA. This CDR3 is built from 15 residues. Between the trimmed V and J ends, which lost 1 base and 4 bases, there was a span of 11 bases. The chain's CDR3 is CASSLGSGENQPQHF. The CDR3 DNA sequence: TGTGCCAGCAGCTTAGGGTCAGGGGAGAATCAGCCCCAGCATTTT.

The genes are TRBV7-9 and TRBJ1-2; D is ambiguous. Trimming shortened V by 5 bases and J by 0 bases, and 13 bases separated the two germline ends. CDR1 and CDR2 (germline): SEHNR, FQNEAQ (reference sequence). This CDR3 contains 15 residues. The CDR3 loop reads CASSPAGRANYGYTF. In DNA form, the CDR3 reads TGTGCCAGCAGCCCAGCGGGGAGGGCTAACTATGGCTACACCTTC.

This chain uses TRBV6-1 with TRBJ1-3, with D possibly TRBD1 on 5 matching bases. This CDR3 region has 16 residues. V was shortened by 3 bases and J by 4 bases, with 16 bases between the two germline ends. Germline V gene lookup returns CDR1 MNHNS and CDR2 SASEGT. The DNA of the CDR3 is TGTGCCAGCAGTGAGTCGGTTGGGGGGTACGGAAACACCATATATTTT. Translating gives CASSESVGGYGNTIYF.

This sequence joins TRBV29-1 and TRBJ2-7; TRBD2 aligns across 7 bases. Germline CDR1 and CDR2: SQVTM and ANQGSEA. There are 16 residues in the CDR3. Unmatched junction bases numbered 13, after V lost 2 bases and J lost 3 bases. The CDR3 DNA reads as TGCAGCGTTGAACTCTCGGGCTCCGGGACTAACTACGAGCAGTACTTC. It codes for CSVELSGSGTNYEQYF.

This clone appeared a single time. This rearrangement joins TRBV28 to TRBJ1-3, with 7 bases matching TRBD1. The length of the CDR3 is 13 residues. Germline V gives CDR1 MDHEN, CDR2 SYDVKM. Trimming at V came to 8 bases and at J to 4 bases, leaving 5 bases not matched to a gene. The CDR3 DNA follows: TGTGCCAGCCTGTCGGACAGGGGAAACACCATATATTTT. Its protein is CASLSDRGNTIYF.

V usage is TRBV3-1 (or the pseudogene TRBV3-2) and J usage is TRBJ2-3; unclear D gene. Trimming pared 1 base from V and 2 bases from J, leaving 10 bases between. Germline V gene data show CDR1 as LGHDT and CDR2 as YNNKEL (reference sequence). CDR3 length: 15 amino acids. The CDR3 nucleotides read TGTGCCAGCAGCCAAGGGTTACAGCTCACAGATACGCAGTATTTT. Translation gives CASSQGLQLTDTQYF.

The CDR3 loop is CASSLSETQYF. CDR3 nucleotide sequence: TGTGCCAGCAGTTTAAGCGAGACCCAGTACTTC. V is TRBV28 and J is TRBJ2-5; D unclear. Trimming took off 2 bases at V and 5 bases at J, with 3 bases between the two ends. The CDR3 covers 11 residues. Germline CDR1 MDHEN, CDR2 SYDVKM. The full variable domain, with the rest looked up from reference TRBV28 and TRBJ2-5, is DVKVTQSSRYLVKRTGEKVFLECVQDMDHENMFWYRQDPGLGLRLIYFSYDVKMKEKGDIPEGYSVSREKKERFSLILESASTNQTSMYLCASSLSETQYFGPGTRLLVL.

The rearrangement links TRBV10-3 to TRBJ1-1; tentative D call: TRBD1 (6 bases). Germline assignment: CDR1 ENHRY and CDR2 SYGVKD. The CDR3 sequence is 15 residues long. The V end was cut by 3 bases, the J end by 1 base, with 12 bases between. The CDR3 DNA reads TGTGCCATCAGTGATAGTACAGGGCCGAACACTGAAGCTTTCTTT. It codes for CAISDSTGPNTEAFF.

The chain's CDR3 is CASSRTSGGSYNEQFF. CDR3 nucleotide sequence: TGTGCCAGCAGCCGGACTAGCGGGGGGAGCTACAATGAGCAGTTCTTC. The chain joins TRBV7-2 to TRBJ2-1, with 14 bases that match TRBD2. This CDR3 contains 16 residues. J gave up 3 bases and V 5 bases, and 3 bases lay outside the gene matches. CDR1 is SGHTA, CDR2 FQGNSA, per germline. The full variable domain, with the rest looked up from reference TRBV7-2 and TRBJ2-1, is GAGVSQSPSNKVTEKGKDVELRCDPISGHTALYWYRQSLGQGLEFLIYFQGNSAPDKSGLPSDRFSAERTGGSVSTLTIQRTQQEDSAVYLCASSRTSGGSYNEQFFGPGTRLTVL.

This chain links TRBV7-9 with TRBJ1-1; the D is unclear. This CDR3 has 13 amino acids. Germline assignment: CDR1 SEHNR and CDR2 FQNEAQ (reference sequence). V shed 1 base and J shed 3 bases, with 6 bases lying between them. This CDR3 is CASSLVGDTEAFF. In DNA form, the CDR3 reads TGTGCCAGCAGCTTAGTGGGCGACACTGAAGCTTTCTTT.

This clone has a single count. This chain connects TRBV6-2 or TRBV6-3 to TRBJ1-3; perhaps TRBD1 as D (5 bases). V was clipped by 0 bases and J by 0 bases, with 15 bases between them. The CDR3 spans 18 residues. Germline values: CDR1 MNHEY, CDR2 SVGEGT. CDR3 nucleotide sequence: TGTGCCAGCAGTTACTCGACCGGCTACAGGTTCTCTGGAAACACCATATATTTT. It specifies CASSYSTGYRFSGNTIYF.

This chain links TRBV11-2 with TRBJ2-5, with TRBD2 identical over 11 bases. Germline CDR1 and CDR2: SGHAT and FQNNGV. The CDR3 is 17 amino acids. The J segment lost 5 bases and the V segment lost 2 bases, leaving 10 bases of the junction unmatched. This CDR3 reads CASSLLASGGLRETQYF. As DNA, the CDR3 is TGTGCCAGCAGCTTACTGGCTAGCGGGGGGCTCCGGGAGACCCAGTACTTC.

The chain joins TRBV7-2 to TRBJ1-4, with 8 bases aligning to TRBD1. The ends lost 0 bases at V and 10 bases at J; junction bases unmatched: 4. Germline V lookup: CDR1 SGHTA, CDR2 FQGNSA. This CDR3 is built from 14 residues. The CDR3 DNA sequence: TGTGCCAGCAGCTTAGCGGGGACAGGTAGAAAACTGTTTTTT. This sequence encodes CASSLAGTGRKLFF.

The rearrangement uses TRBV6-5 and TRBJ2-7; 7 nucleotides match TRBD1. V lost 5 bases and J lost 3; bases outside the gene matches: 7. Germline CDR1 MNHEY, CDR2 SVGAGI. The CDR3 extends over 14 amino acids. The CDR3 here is CASSKHRGNYEQYF. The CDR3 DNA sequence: TGTGCCAGCAGTAAACACAGGGGAAACTACGAGCAGTACTTC.

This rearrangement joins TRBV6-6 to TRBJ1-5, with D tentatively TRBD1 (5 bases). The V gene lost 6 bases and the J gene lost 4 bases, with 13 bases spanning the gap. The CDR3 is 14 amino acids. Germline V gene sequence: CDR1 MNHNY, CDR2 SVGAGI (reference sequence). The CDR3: CASSPPGGNQPQHF. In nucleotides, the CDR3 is TGTGCCAGCAGCCCCCCCGGGGGGAATCAGCCCCAGCATTTT.

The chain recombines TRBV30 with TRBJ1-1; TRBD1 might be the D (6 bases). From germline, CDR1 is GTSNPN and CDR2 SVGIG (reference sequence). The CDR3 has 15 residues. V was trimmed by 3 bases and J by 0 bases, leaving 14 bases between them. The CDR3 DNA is TGTGCCTGGAGAGGCGTAGGACAGATGAACACTGAAGCTTTCTTT. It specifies CAWRGVGQMNTEAFF. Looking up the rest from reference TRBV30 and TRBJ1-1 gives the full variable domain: SQTIHQWPATLVQPVGSPLSLECTVEGTSNPNLYWYRQAAGRGLQLLFYSVGIGQISSEVPQNLSASRPQDRQFILSSKKLLLSDSGFYLCAWRGVGQMNTEAFFGQGTRLTVV.

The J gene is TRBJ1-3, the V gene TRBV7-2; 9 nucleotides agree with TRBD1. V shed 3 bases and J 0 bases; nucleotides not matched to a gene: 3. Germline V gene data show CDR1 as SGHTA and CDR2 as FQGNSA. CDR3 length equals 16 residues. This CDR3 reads CASSLTGGNSGNTIYF. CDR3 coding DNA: TGTGCCAGCAGCTTGACAGGGGGGAACTCTGGAAACACCATATATTTT.

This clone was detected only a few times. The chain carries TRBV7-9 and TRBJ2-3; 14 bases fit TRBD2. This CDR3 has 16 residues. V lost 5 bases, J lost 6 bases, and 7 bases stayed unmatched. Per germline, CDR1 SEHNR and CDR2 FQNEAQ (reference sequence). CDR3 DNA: TGTGCCAGCAGCCAGACTAGCGGGGGGGCCTCGGATACGCAGTATTTT. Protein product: CASSQTSGGASDTQYF.

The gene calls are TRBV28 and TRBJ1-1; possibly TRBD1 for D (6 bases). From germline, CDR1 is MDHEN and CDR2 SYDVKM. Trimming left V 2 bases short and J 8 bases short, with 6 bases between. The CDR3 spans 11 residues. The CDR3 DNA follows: TGTGCCAGCAGTTTAAGGGGGGAAGCTTTCTTT. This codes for CASSLRGEAFF.

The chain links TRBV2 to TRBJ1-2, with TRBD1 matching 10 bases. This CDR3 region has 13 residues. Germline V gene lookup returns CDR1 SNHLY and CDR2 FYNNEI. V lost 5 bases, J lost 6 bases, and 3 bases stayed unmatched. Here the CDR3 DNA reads TGTGCCAGCAGTCTCGGGACAGGGGATGGCTACACCTTC. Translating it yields CASSLGTGDGYTF.

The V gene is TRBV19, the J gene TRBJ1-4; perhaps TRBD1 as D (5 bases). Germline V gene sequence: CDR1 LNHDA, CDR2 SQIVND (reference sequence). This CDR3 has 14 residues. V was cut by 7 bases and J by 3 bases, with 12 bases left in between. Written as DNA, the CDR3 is TGTGCCAGTACCCCAGGGAGGTCTAATGAAAAACTGTTTTTT. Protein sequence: CASTPGRSNEKLFF.

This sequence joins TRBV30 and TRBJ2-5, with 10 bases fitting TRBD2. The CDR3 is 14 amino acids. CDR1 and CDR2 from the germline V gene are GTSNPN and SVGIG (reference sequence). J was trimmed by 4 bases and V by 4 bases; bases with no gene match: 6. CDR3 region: CAWTSGSGAETQYF. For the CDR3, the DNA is TGTGCCTGGACTAGCGGGAGTGGTGCAGAGACCCAGTACTTC.

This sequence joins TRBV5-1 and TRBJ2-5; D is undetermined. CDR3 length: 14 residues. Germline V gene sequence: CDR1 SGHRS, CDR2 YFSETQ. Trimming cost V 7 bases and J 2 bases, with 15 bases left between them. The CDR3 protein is CASQVADFQETQYF. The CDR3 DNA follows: TGCGCCAGCCAGGTTGCCGATTTTCAAGAGACCCAGTACTTC.

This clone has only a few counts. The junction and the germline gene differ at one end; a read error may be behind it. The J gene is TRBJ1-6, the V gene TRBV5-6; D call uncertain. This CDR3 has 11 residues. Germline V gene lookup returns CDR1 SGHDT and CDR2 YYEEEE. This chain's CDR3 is CASRIDSPLHF. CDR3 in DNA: TGTGCCAGCAGGATAGATTCGCCCCTCCACTTT.

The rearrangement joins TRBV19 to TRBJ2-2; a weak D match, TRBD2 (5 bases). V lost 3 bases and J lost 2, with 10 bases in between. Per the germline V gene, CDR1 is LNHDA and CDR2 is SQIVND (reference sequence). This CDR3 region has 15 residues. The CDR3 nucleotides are TGTGCCAGTAGTATCCTACTAGACAACACCGGGGAGCTGTTTTTT. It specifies CASSILLDNTGELFF.